This entry lists 20 T cell receptor beta chains sequenced from one sample in a study of blood T cell repertoires in COVID-19. Only in-frame clones appear in the TCRdb table, and some are missing; sequencing was by immunoSEQ multiplex PCR. The sample carries 75,000 to 95,000 clones, approximately 91% recorded once. The sequenced sample consisted of peripheral blood. Every receptor here comes from a man in his sixties with acute or convalescent COVID-19.

The rearrangement links TRBV6-1 to TRBJ2-1; possibly TRBD2 for D (6 bases). This CDR3 contains 19 residues. The V end was cut by 6 bases, the J end by 0 bases, with 24 bases between. The V gene's germline CDR1 is MNHNS and CDR2 SASEGT. CDR3 coding DNA: TGTGCCAGCAGGGAATTCGGGGGACCCGCCACGAGCTCCTACAATGAGCAGTTCTTC. It yields the protein CASREFGGPATSSYNEQFF.

This chain uses TRBV4-2 with TRBJ1-1, with D unclear. CDR1 and CDR2 from the germline V gene are LGHNA and YNFKEQ. V was trimmed by 0 bases and J by 3 bases, leaving 5 bases between them. This CDR3 region has 13 residues. CDR3 sequence (DNA): TGTGCCAGCAGCCAAGATGAGGACACTGAAGCTTTCTTT. Translating gives CASSQDEDTEAFF.

This chain links TRBV7-9 with TRBJ2-7; possibly TRBD2 for D (5 bases). Trimming left V 2 bases short and J 3 bases short, with 14 bases between. Germline loops: CDR1 SEHNR, CDR2 FQNEAQ (reference sequence). This CDR3 region has 15 residues. CDR3 sequence reads: CASSLLVGSSYEQYF. CDR3 in DNA: TGTGCCAGCAGCTTATTGGTAGGGAGTAGCTACGAGCAGTACTTC.

V and J are TRBV7-9 and TRBJ2-6; D unresolved. CDR3 length: 19 residues. Germline V gene lookup returns CDR1 SEHNR and CDR2 FQNEAQ (reference sequence). Trimming removed 5 bases at V and 3 bases at J, with 23 bases between. CDR3 DNA sequence: TGTGCCAGCAGCGACCAAACCGGGTCTCCGCATATTGGGGCCAACGTCCTGACTTTC. Translated, it gives CASSDQTGSPHIGANVLTF.

V usage is TRBV7-3 and J usage is TRBJ2-2; 9 nucleotides agree with TRBD2. With 5 bases clipped from V and 1 base from J, the junction kept 2 bases outside the gene matches. Germline CDR1 SGHTA, CDR2 FQGTGA. This CDR3 comprises 15 residues. The CDR3 DNA follows: TGTGCCAGCAGCACGACTAGCGGGAACACCGGGGAGCTGTTTTTT. Its protein is CASSTTSGNTGELFF.

The rearrangement uses TRBV10-2 and TRBJ2-7; 13 nucleotides match TRBD2. V lost 2 bases, J lost 2 bases, and 3 bases stayed unmatched. CDR1 is WSHSY, CDR2 SAAADI, per germline. The CDR3 covers 16 residues. CDR3 protein: CASSETGLAGAYEQYF. CDR3 coding DNA: TGCGCCAGCAGTGAGACTGGACTAGCGGGAGCCTACGAGCAGTACTTC.

This clone was recorded once. The V call is TRBV10-3, the J call TRBJ1-4, with D hard to call. Germline V gene sequence: CDR1 ENHRY, CDR2 SYGVKD. Trimming took off 4 bases at V and 0 bases at J, with 9 bases between the two ends. CDR3 length: 15 amino acids. CDR3 protein: CAISANRATNEKLFF. CDR3 bases: TGTGCCATCAGTGCCAACAGAGCAACTAATGAAAAACTGTTTTTT.

In DNA, the CDR3 is TGCGCCAGCAGCTTGGAAGGGACACGAGCCTACGAGCAGTACTTC. As protein: CASSLEGTRAYEQYF. This chain connects TRBV5-1 to TRBJ2-7, with D perhaps TRBD1 (6 bases). The V end lost 0 bases, the J end lost 2 bases, and 12 bases lay between the germline ends. The CDR3 runs 15 residues. Per germline, CDR1 SGHRS and CDR2 YFSETQ. Variable domain in full (rest from reference TRBV5-1 and TRBJ2-7): KAGVTQTPRYLIKTRGQQVTLSCSPISGHRSVSWYQQTPGQGLQFLFEYFSETQRNKGNFPGRFSGRQFSNSRSEMNVSTLELGDSALYLCASSLEGTRAYEQYFGPGTRLTVT.

This clone was seen once. The genes are TRBV7-2 and TRBJ2-3; D perhaps matches TRBD2 (6 bases). From germline, CDR1 is SGHTA and CDR2 FQGNSA. The CDR3 spans 14 residues. V was clipped by 6 bases and J by 2 bases, with 12 bases between them. The CDR3 coding sequence is TGTGCCAGCAGGAGCGGAGGGGTCACAGATACGCAGTATTTT. Amino acid sequence: CASRSGGVTDTQYF. Based on the CDR3 plus reference TRBV7-2 and TRBJ2-3, the full variable domain is GAGVSQSPSNKVTEKGKDVELRCDPISGHTALYWYRQSLGQGLEFLIYFQGNSAPDKSGLPSDRFSAERTGGSVSTLTIQRTQQEDSAVYLCASRSGGVTDTQYFGPGTRLTVL.

This clone occurred a few times. The rearrangement joins TRBV25-1 to TRBJ1-6; 9 bases align to TRBD1. The CDR3 loop spans 14 amino acids. CDR1 is MGHDK, CDR2 SYGVNS, per germline. Trimming cost V 6 bases and J 7 bases; bases outside gene matches: 4. The CDR3 loop reads CASSIGQGNSPLHF. CDR3 DNA sequence: TGTGCCAGCAGCATAGGACAGGGGAATTCACCCCTCCACTTT.

This clone occurred once. The V call is TRBV27, the J call TRBJ2-4; D is unclear. CDR1 is MNHEY, CDR2 SMNVEV, per germline (reference sequence). This CDR3 is 13 amino acids long. The germline V and J ends were trimmed by 5 bases and 5 bases, with 10 bases remaining between them. The CDR3 region is CASSPVGQNIQYF. CDR3 in DNA: TGTGCCAGCAGTCCCGTTGGGCAAAACATTCAGTACTTC.

This clone came up a few times. The J gene is TRBJ2-2, the V gene TRBV11-3, with 7 positions matching TRBD2. The germline CDR1 and CDR2 sequences are SGHNT and YENEEA. Germline trimming cut 6 bases from V and 4 bases from J; bases unmatched to any gene: 5. The CDR3 spans 14 residues. The CDR3 reads CASSVAGTTGELFF. CDR3 bases: TGTGCCAGCAGTGTAGCGGGTACCACCGGGGAGCTGTTTTTT.

This chain links TRBV9 with TRBJ1-5; TRBD1 matches at 7 bases. The CDR3 loop spans 15 amino acids. The germline V gene has CDR1 SGDLS and CDR2 YYNGEE. Losses at the gene ends were 3 bases for V and 1 base for J; bases not matched to a gene: 4. CDR3 in DNA: TGTGCCAGCAGCGGAGGGGGACAGAGCAATCAGCCCCAGCATTTT. This encodes CASSGGGQSNQPQHF.

The chain carries TRBV5-1 and TRBJ2-7; a possible D gene is TRBD1 (6 bases). The germline gives CDR1 SGHRS, CDR2 YFSETQ. V lost 3 bases and J lost 4, with 11 bases in between. The CDR3 sequence is 13 residues long. CDR3 region: CASSSQGDYEQYF. The CDR3 DNA reads TGCGCCAGCAGCTCACAGGGAGATTACGAGCAGTACTTC.

V usage is TRBV5-1 and J usage is TRBJ1-3, with D perhaps TRBD1 (6 bases). Germline CDR1 is SGHRS and CDR2 is YFSETQ. CDR3 length: 16 amino acids. V shed 2 bases and J shed 1 base, with 13 bases lying between them. Here the CDR3 DNA reads TGCGCCAGCAGCTTCGGTTTACAGGGTTCTGGAAACACCATATATTTT. This sequence encodes CASSFGLQGSGNTIYF.

The rearrangement uses TRBV29-1 and TRBJ2-1, with TRBD2 matching over 14 bases. V gave up 6 bases and J gave up 2 bases; unmatched junction bases: 9. The CDR3 length is 17 residues. Germline CDR1 and CDR2: SQVTM and ANQGSEA. For the CDR3, the DNA is TGCAGCGTCCGACTAGCGGGAGGGACCGAAACCTACAATGAGCAGTTCTTC. Protein product: CSVRLAGGTETYNEQFF.

This chain uses TRBV29-1 with TRBJ2-1; D not certain. The CDR3 length is 12 residues. Germline V CDR1 and CDR2: SQVTM, ANQGSEA. Trimming took 6 bases from V and 6 from J, leaving 12 bases between them. The CDR3 sequence: CSVGSRSNEQFF. The DNA for the CDR3 is TGCAGCGTGGGCTCCAGGTCCAATGAGCAGTTCTTC.

J is TRBJ2-1 and V is TRBV5-1, with D possibly matching TRBD1 (5 bases). V was pared by 4 bases and J by 7 bases, with 15 bases between. There are 14 residues in the CDR3. Per the germline V gene, CDR1 is SGHRS and CDR2 is YFSETQ. The CDR3 DNA reads as TGCGCCAGCAGCGAAACAGGTGGGGTAAATGAGCAGTTCTTC. Protein sequence: CASSETGGVNEQFF.

The genes are TRBV3-1 (or the pseudogene TRBV3-2) and TRBJ2-7; 7 nucleotides line up with TRBD1. The CDR3 extends over 14 amino acids. The germline V gene encodes CDR1 LGHDT and CDR2 YNNKEL (reference sequence). Losses at the gene ends were 4 bases for V and 0 bases for J; bases not matched to a gene: 3. CDR3 sequence reads: CASSPGTDSYEQYF. As DNA, the CDR3 is TGTGCCAGCAGCCCCGGGACAGACTCCTACGAGCAGTACTTC.

The chain is built from TRBV27 and TRBJ2-1, with 10 bases identical to TRBD2. Germline V gene data show CDR1 as MNHEY and CDR2 as SMNVEV (reference sequence). V was clipped by 6 bases and J by 0 bases; unmatched bases: 14. This CDR3 is 19 amino acids long. As DNA, the CDR3 is TGTGCCAGCAGCCATAGTCTAGCGGGAGTTCGAAGCTCCTACAATGAGCAGTTCTTC. This sequence encodes CASSHSLAGVRSSYNEQFF.